Listed below are T cell receptor beta chains from one sample, sequenced in a study of T cells in Graves' hyperthyroidism and ophthalmopathy. Using its own MiXCR run on the multiplex PCR reads, TCRdb lists one record per CDR3 protein. Of 600,000 to 650,000 distinct CDR3 sequences listed, 16% are singletons. Sequencing input: blood. The origin of the receptors is a woman in her twenties or thirties with Graves' hyperthyroidism. CDR3s include the opening cysteine and the closing phenylalanine or tryptophan. D genes are given only for firm matches. Size values are once, few and many counts, or a class for expanded clones, and some rows have none.

TRBD2	few	TRBJ2-1	TRBV7-8	TGTGCCAGCAGCCCCCTAGCGGGAGGTACCCACAATGAGCAGTTCTTC	CASSPLAGGTHNEQFF
TRBD1	many	TRBJ1-5	TRBV28	TGTGCCAGCAGTTTCAGGGGGGCGAGGCAGCCCCAGCATTTT	CASSFRGARQPQHF
NA	few	TRBJ2-7	TRBV20-1	TGCAGTGCTAGTGGTTACGGGGGAACCTACGAGCAGTACTTC	CSASGYGGTYEQYF
NA	few	TRBJ1-4	TRBV20-1	TGCAGTGCTAGAGTACAGGGACGTAATGAAAAACTGTTTTTT	CSARVQGRNEKLFF
NA	NA	TRBJ1-2	TRBV27	TGTGCCAGCAGTCCTATCGGGACATATGGCTACACCTTC	CASSPIGTYGYTF
NA	few	TRBJ2-2	TRBV6-1	TGTGCCAGCAATTGGGGGCAGAACACCGGGGAGCTGTTTTTT	CASNWGQNTGELFF
TRBD2	NA	TRBJ2-1	TRBV4-3	TGCGCCAGCAGCCAAAGGGGACTAGCGGGCTACAATGAGCAGTTCTTC	CASSQRGLAGYNEQFF
TRBD2	many	TRBJ2-1	TRBV6-1	TGTGCCAGCAATGGACTAGCGGGCAATGAGCAGTTCTTC	CASNGLAGNEQFF
TRBD1	NA	TRBJ2-1	TRBV18	TGTGCCAGCTCACCAATCTGTCCCTCGGACAGGGCCTCCTACAATGAGCAGTTCTTC	CASSPICPSDRASYNEQFF
NA	NA	TRBJ2-7	TRBV5-1	TGCGCCAGCAGACCGCAGGGGACCACCTACGAGCAGTACTTC	CASRPQGTTYEQYF
NA	few	TRBJ1-4	TRBV24-1	TGTGCCACCAGTGACCCCAGGGTCTCCCCTGAAAAACTGTTTTTT	CATSDPRVSPEKLFF
NA	many	TRBJ1-1	TRBV6-1	TGTGCCAGCAGTTACGGGGGTAAAACTGAAGCTTTCTTT	CASSYGGKTEAFF
NA	many	TRBJ2-2	TRBV11-1	TGTGCCAGCACCAACAACAGGGGACTGAACACCGGGGAGCTGTTTTTT	CASTNNRGLNTGELFF
TRBD1	NA	TRBJ2-7	TRBV18	TGTGCCAGCTCGCGTACCGGGACAGACCCCTACGAGCAGTACTTC	CASSRTGTDPYEQYF
NA	few	TRBJ1-4	TRBV6-2/TRBV6-3	TGTGCCAGCAGTGAGGACCTGAGTGAAAAACTGTTTTTT	CASSEDLSEKLFF
NA	few	TRBJ2-3	TRBV20-1	TGCAGTGCTAGGAGGGGGACACAAACAGATACGCAGTATTTT	CSARRGTQTDTQYF
NA	NA	TRBJ2-1	TRBV7-9	TGTGCCAGCAGCCAGGGGGGGGACTACAATGAGCAGTTCTTC	CASSQGGDYNEQFF
TRBD1	many	TRBJ2-1	TRBV28	TGTGCCAGCACGGCAGGGGGCGCTTCTAATGAGCAGTTCTTC	CASTAGGASNEQFF
TRBD2	NA	TRBJ2-3	TRBV2	TGTGCCAGCAGTCTCTGGACTAGCGGAGGCGTAGATACGCAGTATTTT	CASSLWTSGGVDTQYF
NA	many	TRBJ2-5	TRBV28	NA	CASSSSGQLQETQYF
TRBD2	few	TRBJ2-6	TRBV7-9	TGTGCCAGCAGCTTATGGGGGGGTCAGCTCTCCGGGGCCAACGTCCTGACTTTC	CASSLWGGQLSGANVLTF
NA	many	TRBJ2-5	TRBV7-2	TGTGCCAGCAGCTCCCAACAGTTGGAGACCCAGTACTTC	CASSSQQLETQYF
NA	NA	TRBJ1-3	TRBV5-5	TGTGCCAGCAGCTTGTATCCCAAGGCTGAAAACACCATATATTTT	CASSLYPKAENTIYF
NA	few	TRBJ2-7	TRBV9	TGTGCCAGCAGCGTAGGGGGAGACCCCTTACCCTACGAGCAGTACTTC	CASSVGGDPLPYEQYF
NA	many	TRBJ2-1	TRBV28	TGTGCCAGCGGGTATGGGCCCAGCTCCTACAATGAGCAGTTCTTC	CASGYGPSSYNEQFF
TRBD2	many	TRBJ2-7	TRBV18	TGTGCCAGCTCACCACCGGGGACTAGCAACTACGAGCAGTACTTC	CASSPPGTSNYEQYF
TRBD2	many	TRBJ2-7	TRBV2	TGTGCCAGCCGGAGACTAGCGGAGCCCTACGAGCAGTACTTC	CASRRLAEPYEQYF
TRBD2	many	TRBJ2-7	TRBV5-1	TGCGCCAGCAGCACGAGACTAGCGGGCAGGGACGAGCAGTACTTC	CASSTRLAGRDEQYF